What follows are 30 T cell receptor beta chains derived from one specimen sequenced in a study of blood T cell repertoires in COVID-19. Measured with immunoSEQ multiplex PCR; TCRdb has only the in-frame clones, and not every one. In the table there are roughly 81,000 clones, 82% of which are singletons. The sample consisted of peripheral blood. The receptors shown here come from a man aged 55 to 70 with acute or convalescent COVID-19.

This chain links TRBV9 with TRBJ1-6, with 7 positions matching TRBD1. The CDR3 length is 16 residues. J lost 6 bases, V lost 2 bases, and 8 bases had no gene match. Germline assignment: CDR1 SGDLS and CDR2 YYNGEE. The CDR3 DNA follows: TGTGCCAGCAGCGTGGGACAGACGAGCGCTAATTCACCCCTCCACTTT. Protein: CASSVGQTSANSPLHF. Variable domain in full (rest from reference TRBV9 and TRBJ1-6): DSGVTQTPKHLITATGQRVTLRCSPRSGDLSVYWYQQSLDQGLQFLIQYYNGEERAKGNILERFSAQQFPDLHSELNLSSLELGDSALYFCASSVGQTSANSPLHFGNGTRLTVT.

The chain carries TRBV28 and TRBJ2-5, with D perhaps matching TRBD2 (7 bases). Trimming removed 5 bases from V and 5 bases from J, with 9 bases in between. The CDR3 extends over 12 amino acids. Germline lookup yields CDR1 MDHEN and CDR2 SYDVKM. CDR3 bases: TGTGCCAGCAGTCGGGGGGCGGAGACCCAGTACTTC. It yields the protein CASSRGAETQYF.

The chain is built from TRBV19 and TRBJ1-2, with D uncertain. CDR1 and CDR2 from the germline V gene are LNHDA and SQIVND (reference sequence). The CDR3 totals 14 residues. Trimming removed 3 bases at V and 0 bases at J, with 8 bases between. For the CDR3, the DNA is TGTGCCAGTAGTATGGTGGGAGCTAACTATGGCTACACCTTC. Amino acid sequence: CASSMVGANYGYTF.

The chain carries TRBV4-2 and TRBJ2-1; 11 nucleotides agree with TRBD1. CDR3 size: 18 residues. In germline, CDR1 is LGHNA, CDR2 YNFKEQ. The ends lost 0 bases at V and 9 bases at J; junction bases unmatched: 13. The CDR3 DNA is TGTGCCAGCAGCCAAGATAGGCTCCGAGGACAGGGGGCGGGTGAGCAGTTCTTC. It encodes CASSQDRLRGQGAGEQFF.

The V call is TRBV4-1, the J call TRBJ2-1; 9 bases align to TRBD2. The junction had 10 bases not matched to a gene; V was cut back by 0 bases and J by 10 bases. Germline CDR1 MGHRA, CDR2 YSYEKL. The CDR3 has 16 amino acids. The CDR3 loop is CASSQDRLAGRVEQFF. The CDR3 DNA is TGCGCCAGCAGCCAAGATAGGCTAGCGGGGCGCGTAGAGCAGTTCTTC.

The chain employs TRBV7-9 and TRBJ2-5, with TRBD1 matching 7 bases. The CDR3 length is 14 residues. With V trimmed by 7 bases and J by 3 bases, 8 bases remained unmatched. Germline CDR1 is SEHNR and CDR2 is FQNEAQ (reference sequence). This CDR3 reads CASTDKGAEETQYF. The CDR3, as DNA: TGTGCCAGCACCGACAAGGGGGCCGAAGAGACCCAGTACTTC.

In this sample, this clone turned up many times. V is TRBV19 and J is TRBJ2-1; 9 bases line up with TRBD2. The V gene's germline CDR1 is LNHDA and CDR2 SQIVND (reference sequence). V shed 10 bases and J 5 bases; nucleotides not matched to a gene: 9. This CDR3 comprises 14 residues. CDR3 protein: CATTPLAGHNEQFF. Written as DNA, the CDR3 is TGTGCCACCACCCCCCTAGCGGGGCACAATGAGCAGTTCTTC.

This chain uses TRBV19 with TRBJ2-1; possible D gene TRBD1, 8 bases. Trimming pared 5 bases from V and 10 bases from J, leaving 24 bases between. Germline V lookup: CDR1 LNHDA, CDR2 SQIVND (reference sequence). The CDR3 consists of 16 residues. CDR3: CASSVYGGTGIKEQFF. In DNA, the CDR3 is TGTGCCAGTAGTGTCTACGGGGGGACAGGAATCAAGGAGCAGTTCTTC.

The J gene is TRBJ2-5, the V gene TRBV7-9; D perhaps matches TRBD1 (5 bases). CDR1 is SEHNR, CDR2 FQNEAQ, per germline (reference sequence). V lost 5 bases and J lost 4, with 8 bases in between. The CDR3 extends over 12 amino acids. The CDR3 bases are TGTGCCAGCAGCCCCCAGGGAGAGACCCAGTACTTC. The encoded protein is CASSPQGETQYF.

The genes are TRBV7-9 and TRBJ2-6, with D hard to call. The V end was cut by 5 bases, the J end by 2 bases, with 7 bases between. Germline CDR1 and CDR2: SEHNR and FQNEAQ (reference sequence). The CDR3 consists of 14 residues. The CDR3 sequence: CASSPRAGANVLTF. The CDR3 nucleotides are TGTGCCAGCAGCCCCCGGGCTGGGGCCAACGTCCTGACTTTC. The whole variable domain, filled in from reference TRBV7-9 and TRBJ2-6, reads DTGVSQNPRHKITKRGQNVTFRCDPISEHNRLYWYRQTLGQGPEFLTYFQNEAQLEKSRLLSDRFSAERPKGSFSTLEIQRTEQGDSAMYLCASSPRAGANVLTFGAGSRLTVL.

The V gene is TRBV10-1, the J gene TRBJ2-2; unclear D gene. The V and J ends lost 3 bases and 6 bases respectively, with 8 bases between them. The CDR3 is made up of 13 amino acids. CDR1 WNHNN and CDR2 SYGVQD come from the germline V gene (reference sequence). CDR3: CASSDQSPGELFF. Here the CDR3 DNA reads TGCGCCAGCAGTGATCAGTCCCCCGGGGAGCTGTTTTTT.

The gene calls are TRBV5-5 and TRBJ1-2; TRBD1 is a possible D gene (5 bases). Germline assignment: CDR1 SGHKS and CDR2 YYEKEE (reference sequence). This CDR3 spans 13 amino acids. Between the trimmed V and J ends, which lost 3 bases and 6 bases, there was a span of 12 bases. In DNA, the CDR3 is TGTGCCAGCAGCTGGGGGGGAGTCGATGGCTACACCTTC. This translates into CASSWGGVDGYTF. Drawing the rest from reference TRBV5-5 and TRBJ1-2, the complete variable domain is DAGVTQSPTHLIKTRGQQVTLRCSPISGHKSVSWYQQVLGQGPQFIFQYYEKEERGRGNFPDRFSARQFPNYSSELNVNALLLGDSALYLCASSWGGVDGYTFGSGTRLTVV.

V is TRBV21-1 and J is TRBJ1-1; the table calls TRBD1, which could not be checked here. TRBV21-1 is reported as a pseudogene. This CDR3 has 16 residues. The DNA of the CDR3 is TGTGCCAGCAGCAAAGCGCCGGCAGGGGGTATCGAAGAAGCTTTCTTT. Translated, it gives CASSKAPAGGIEEAFF.

V gene TRBV24-1 combines with J gene TRBJ2-3; D call uncertain. Germline V gene lookup returns CDR1 KGHDR and CDR2 SFDVKD. V was cut by 6 bases and J by 6 bases, with 15 bases left in between. This CDR3 spans 14 amino acids. CDR3 sequence: CATSPPLGVDTQYF. As DNA, the CDR3 is TGTGCCACCAGTCCCCCCCTGGGCGTGGATACGCAGTATTTT.

The chain joins TRBV30 to TRBJ1-1; a possible D gene is TRBD1 (6 bases). The V end was cut by 3 bases, the J end by 0 bases, with 8 bases between. Germline V gene lookup returns CDR1 GTSNPN and CDR2 SVGIG (reference sequence). This CDR3 region has 13 residues. This chain's CDR3 is CAWRTGMNTEAFF. CDR3 DNA: TGTGCCTGGAGGACAGGTATGAACACTGAAGCTTTCTTT.

The V gene is TRBV7-9, the J gene TRBJ1-1; no firm D call. Germline V gene sequence: CDR1 SEHNR, CDR2 FQNEAQ (reference sequence). The CDR3 covers 13 residues. Trimming shortened V by 11 bases and J by 1 base, and 14 bases separated the two germline ends. The CDR3 region is CAVSGTSNTEAFF. CDR3 bases: TGTGCCGTCTCGGGAACCTCGAACACTGAAGCTTTCTTT.

This clone showed up just once. This chain joins TRBV18 and TRBJ1-3; 7 bases fit TRBD1. The CDR3 runs to 17 residues. Per the germline V gene, CDR1 is KGHSH and CDR2 is LQKENI. Losses at the gene ends were 6 bases for V and 0 bases for J; bases not matched to a gene: 11. CDR3 coding DNA: TGTGCCAGCTCCCTAATCCCGGGACAGAGCTCTGGAAACACCATATATTTT. It yields the protein CASSLIPGQSSGNTIYF.

V gene TRBV28 combines with J gene TRBJ2-5; TRBD2 aligns across 7 bases. The V and J ends lost 2 bases and 5 bases, in that order; junction bases with no gene match: 14. Per germline, CDR1 MDHEN and CDR2 SYDVKM. CDR3 size: 17 residues. In nucleotides, the CDR3 is TGTGCCAGCAGTTTAGGGGCTCCCCTAGCGGCCAGGGAGACCCAGTACTTC. It codes for CASSLGAPLAARETQYF.

This chain links TRBV7-2 with TRBJ1-5; a possible D gene is TRBD1 (5 bases). With 4 bases removed from V and 6 bases from J, the gap between germline ends came to 13 bases. Germline-derived CDR1 and CDR2 are SGHTA and FQGNSA. This CDR3 has 14 amino acids. CDR3 DNA: TGTGCCAGCAGCTACACGGACATTTCTCAGCCCCAGCATTTT. Amino acid sequence: CASSYTDISQPQHF.

The chain recombines TRBV7-9 with TRBJ1-1; unclear D gene. CDR1 SEHNR and CDR2 FQNEAQ come from the germline V gene (reference sequence). The CDR3 length is 12 residues. The ends were cut back, 5 bases at V and 6 bases at J, with 10 bases in the middle. CDR3: CASSNQAPEAFF. The CDR3 bases are TGTGCCAGCAGCAATCAAGCTCCTGAAGCTTTCTTT.

This clone was picked up one time. This rearrangement joins TRBV7-9 to TRBJ2-7, with 7 bases aligning to TRBD1. The ends lost 5 bases at V and 1 base at J; junction bases unmatched: 8. The CDR3 contains 15 residues. Germline V lookup: CDR1 SEHNR, CDR2 FQNEAQ (reference sequence). Here the CDR3 DNA reads TGTGCCAGCAGCCCCCGGGACAGTCCGTCCTACGAGCAGTACTTC. Amino acids: CASSPRDSPSYEQYF.

The chain joins TRBV5-1 to TRBJ2-7, with D maybe TRBD2 (6 bases). The CDR3 sequence is 15 residues long. Germline lookup yields CDR1 SGHRS and CDR2 YFSETQ. Between the trimmed V and J ends, which lost 4 bases and 0 bases, there was a span of 14 bases. The CDR3 sequence: CASSDPGVLSYEQYF. The DNA for the CDR3 is TGCGCCAGCAGCGATCCGGGAGTTCTCTCCTACGAGCAGTACTTC.

This chain uses TRBV3-1 (or the pseudogene TRBV3-2) with TRBJ2-7; D possibly corresponds to TRBD1 (6 bases). Between the trimmed V and J ends, which lost 8 bases and 0 bases, there was a span of 11 bases. Germline lookup yields CDR1 LGHDT and CDR2 YNNKEL (reference sequence). The CDR3 extends over 13 amino acids. CDR3 bases: TGTGCCAGCGGACAGCGGAGCTCCTACGAGCAGTACTTC. Translation: CASGQRSSYEQYF.

This sequence joins TRBV28 and TRBJ1-4, with TRBD1 matching 9 bases. Germline trimming cut 2 bases from V and 8 bases from J; bases unmatched to any gene: 9. There are 16 residues in the CDR3. Germline CDR1 is MDHEN and CDR2 is SYDVKM. CDR3 nucleotide sequence: TGTGCCAGCAGTTTAGGGTTACAGGGGGCACGGGAAAAACTGTTTTTT. Translating gives CASSLGLQGAREKLFF.

CDR3 protein: CASSTGPQETQYF. The CDR3 DNA is TGTGCCAGCTCCACAGGTCCCCAAGAGACCCAGTACTTC. The chain couples TRBV18 to TRBJ2-5; a possible D gene is TRBD1 (5 bases). The CDR3 runs 13 residues. V lost 6 bases and J 1 base, leaving 9 bases between the germline ends. The germline CDR1 and CDR2 sequences are KGHSH and LQKENI. The full variable domain, its missing parts supplied by reference TRBV18 and TRBJ2-5, is NAGVMQNPRHLVRRRGQEARLRCSPMKGHSHVYWYRQLPEEGLKFMVYLQKENIIDESGMPKERFSAEFPKEGPSILRIQQVVRGDSAAYFCASSTGPQETQYFGPGTRLLVL.

This chain connects TRBV10-3 to TRBJ2-3; TRBD2 aligns across 14 bases. There are 18 residues in the CDR3. The trim removed 4 bases at V and 1 base at J, leaving 7 bases unmatched. CDR1 is ENHRY and CDR2 is SYGVKD in the germline V gene. CDR3 DNA: TGTGCCATCAGTGTCTCCGGGACTAGCGGGGGCGGCACAGATACGCAGTATTTT. Its protein product is CAISVSGTSGGGTDTQYF.

This clone came up a few times. The rearrangement uses TRBV6-5 and TRBJ2-1; TRBD2 matches 8 bases. The J segment lost 10 bases and the V segment lost 6 bases, leaving 11 bases of the junction unmatched. The CDR3 length is 14 residues. The germline CDR1 and CDR2 sequences are MNHEY and SVGAGI. This chain's CDR3 is CASRASGSTGEQFF. CDR3 bases: TGTGCCAGCAGGGCAAGCGGGAGCACGGGAGAGCAGTTCTTC.

This chain joins TRBV2 and TRBJ2-7, with 13 bases that match TRBD2. Germline assignment: CDR1 SNHLY and CDR2 FYNNEI. This CDR3 has 15 amino acids. J lost 2 bases, V lost 4 bases, and 2 bases had no gene match. The CDR3 region is CASSVGTSGTYEQYF. CDR3 bases: TGTGCCAGCAGTGTTGGGACTAGCGGGACCTACGAGCAGTACTTC.

Only one count was recorded for this clone. The CDR3 loop reads CASSAGTEAPDTQYF. DNA for the CDR3: TGTGCCAGCAGCGCGGGGACAGAGGCCCCAGATACGCAGTATTTT. The chain uses TRBV7-6 and TRBJ2-3; D is possibly TRBD1 (7 bases). The V gene's germline CDR1 is SGHVS and CDR2 FNYEAQ. The CDR3 contains 15 residues. Trimming took 5 bases from V and 4 from J, leaving 16 bases between them.

This clone was picked up a small number of times. The chain uses TRBV19 and TRBJ1-5; D is uncertain. The V and J ends lost 3 bases and 7 bases respectively, with 13 bases between them. Germline CDR1 LNHDA, CDR2 SQIVND (reference sequence). CDR3 length equals 14 residues. The CDR3 bases are TGTGCCAGTAGTATCCCCCTTTCGAGCCAGCCCCAGCATTTT. Its protein product is CASSIPLSSQPQHF.